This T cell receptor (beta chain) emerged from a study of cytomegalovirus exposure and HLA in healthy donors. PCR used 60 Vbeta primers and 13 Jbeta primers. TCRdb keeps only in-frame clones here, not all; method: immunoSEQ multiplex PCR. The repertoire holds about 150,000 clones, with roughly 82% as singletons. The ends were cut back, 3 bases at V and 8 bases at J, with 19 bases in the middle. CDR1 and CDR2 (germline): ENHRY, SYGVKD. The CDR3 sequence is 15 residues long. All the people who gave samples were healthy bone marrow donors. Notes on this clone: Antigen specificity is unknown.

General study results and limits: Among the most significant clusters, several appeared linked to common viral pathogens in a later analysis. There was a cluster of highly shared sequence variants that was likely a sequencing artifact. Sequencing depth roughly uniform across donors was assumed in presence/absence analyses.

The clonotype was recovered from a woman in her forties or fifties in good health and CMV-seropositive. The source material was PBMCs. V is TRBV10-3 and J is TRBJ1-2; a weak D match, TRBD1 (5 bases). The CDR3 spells CAISDPDRSAYGYTF. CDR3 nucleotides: TGTGCCATCAGTGACCCCGACAGATCGGCCTACGGCTACACCTTC.